This T cell receptor (beta chain) appears in the sequencing data of a study of OX40 agonist ivuxolimab in advanced cancers. The CDR3 extends over 14 amino acids. Trimming took off 1 base at V and 1 base at J, with 8 bases between the two ends. Germline V gene lookup returns CDR1 MGHRA and CDR2 YSYEKL. Sequencing was performed with immunoSEQ multiplex PCR; in TCRdb, only in-frame clones are kept and a portion is missing. The sample lists approximately 77,000 clones, 75% to 90% occurring once. This sequence joins TRBV4-1 and TRBJ2-7; D is unclear. This TCR came from an adult with an advanced solid tumor such as melanoma, head and neck, liver or kidney cancer. Sequenced material: CD4+ or CD8+ T cells sorted from blood, taken in a trial of the OX40 agonist ivuxolimab. CDR3: CASSQGLTSYEQYF. CDR3 sequence (DNA): TGCGCCAGCAGCCAAGGACTGACTTCCTACGAGCAGTACTTC.